The clone carrying this TCR beta chain was observed a few times. Its matching antigen is unknown. At one of its ends the junction is not consistent with the germline gene, which may arise from a read error. As to time point: newly diagnosed GD, antithyroid drugs for less than 3 months. PBMC RNA was the source of the TCR library. Those enrolled as patients came out of an endocrinology department in Xi'an, China. CDR3-region Arm-PCR and iRepertoire HTBI primers produced the TCR beta libraries. TCRdb called the multiplex PCR reads again in MiXCR, with one record for every CDR3 protein. The table records around 320,000 distinct CDR3 sequences, roughly 17% of them present only once. The data belong to a study of regulatory T cells in long-lasting Graves disease. At the level of the study: Those Graves' patients who were newly diagnosed had been on antithyroid drugs under 3 months.

This CDR3 is 14 amino acids long. Study-level points and caveats: Persistent disease preferred TRBV28, TRBJ1-2 and TRBJ2-5; new disease, TRBV20-1 and TRBJ2-1.

The same specimen was also included in a second study, on T cells in Graves' hyperthyroidism and ophthalmopathy. As that report states: Most expanded thyroid clonotypes above 0.001 recurred in blood.

The chain combines TRBV12-3 or TRBV12-4 with TRBJ1-1; 7 positions match TRBD1. Here the sequenced sample was peripheral blood mononuclear cells (PBMCs), taken at new diagnosis, from a patient treated with antithyroid drugs. This sequence originates from a man between 40 and 49 years old with Graves disease. The CDR3 DNA follows: TGTGTCAGCAGTGCTACAGGGGTTGGTACTGAAGCTTTCTTT. This sequence encodes CVSSATGVGTEAFF.